The subject of this entry is one T cell receptor beta chain. Its antigen is unknown. Amplification used 60 Vbeta primers and 13 Jbeta primers. In the original processing: Counted up in a later analysis, unique TCR beta chains came to about 80 million, with around 12 million shared. Sequencing used immunoSEQ multiplex PCR; TCRdb keeps in-frame clones, though not all of them. That table is the source of V, J and clone size, and D and trimming were worked out from the DNA. This table has 160,000 or so clones, roughly 84% appearing once. The data stem from a study of cytomegalovirus exposure and HLA in healthy donors. Study at large: A preliminary data release comprised 80 million to 95 million unique TCRs obtained from HLA-typed donors. Study observations and caveats: TCR beta sequences numbering under 20,000 were associated with HLA alleles at 0.05 false discovery rate in a later analysis. An assumption of roughly uniform sequencing depth across donors underlay the presence/absence analyses.

Germline-derived CDR1 and CDR2 are SGHRS and YFSETQ. The CDR3 is 13 residues long. V lost 2 bases to trimming and J lost 7 bases, with 12 bases between them. Sequences were obtained from PBMCs. The clonotype comes from a young woman in good health and CMV-seronegative. The chain employs TRBV5-1 and TRBJ1-2; the D gene is possibly TRBD1 (6 bases). The CDR3 is CASSLAGEFGYTF. CDR3 bases: TGCGCCAGCAGCTTAGCAGGGGAGTTTGGCTACACCTTC.